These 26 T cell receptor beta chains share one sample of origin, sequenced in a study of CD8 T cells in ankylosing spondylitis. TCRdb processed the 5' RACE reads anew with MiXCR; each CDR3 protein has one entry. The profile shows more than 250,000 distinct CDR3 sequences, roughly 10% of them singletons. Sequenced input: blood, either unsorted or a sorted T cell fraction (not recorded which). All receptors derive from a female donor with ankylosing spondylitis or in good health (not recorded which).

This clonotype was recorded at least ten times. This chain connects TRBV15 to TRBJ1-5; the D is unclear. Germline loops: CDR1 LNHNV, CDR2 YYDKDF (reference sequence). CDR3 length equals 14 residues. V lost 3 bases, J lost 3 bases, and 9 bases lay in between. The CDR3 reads CATSSRRSNQPQHF. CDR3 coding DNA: TGTGCCACCAGCAGCAGACGGTCCAATCAGCCCCAGCATTTT.

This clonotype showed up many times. CDR3 DNA sequence: TGCAGTGCTAGAGATCCGGGGGGACGGAGCGAGTACGAGCAGTACTTC. Amino acid sequence: CSARDPGGRSEYEQYF. V and J are TRBV20-1 and TRBJ2-7, with 7 nucleotides matching TRBD2. This CDR3 spans 16 amino acids. With V trimmed by 0 bases and J by 4 bases, 12 bases remained unmatched. Germline-derived CDR1 and CDR2 are DFQATT and SNEGSKA (reference sequence).

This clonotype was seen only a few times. The CDR3 loop is CAWSTSSYNEQFF. In DNA, the CDR3 is TGTGCCTGGAGTACGAGCTCCTACAATGAGCAGTTCTTC. The chain couples TRBV30 to TRBJ2-1; D is unclear. Trimming cost V 2 bases and J 0 bases, with 5 bases left between them. CDR1 and CDR2 from the germline V gene are GTSNPN and SVGIG (reference sequence). There are 13 residues in the CDR3.

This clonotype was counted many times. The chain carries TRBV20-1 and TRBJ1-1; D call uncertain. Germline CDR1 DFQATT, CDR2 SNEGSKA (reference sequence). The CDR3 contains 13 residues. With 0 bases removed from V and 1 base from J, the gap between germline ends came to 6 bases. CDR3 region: CSAREVRNTEAFF. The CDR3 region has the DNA TGCAGTGCTAGAGAGGTCCGGAACACTGAAGCTTTCTTT.

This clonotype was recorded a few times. The CDR3 DNA follows: TGTGCCAGCAGCTCGTTTCGGGGGGGGACAGATACGCAGTATTTT. It translates to CASSSFRGGTDTQYF. The chain couples TRBV5-6 to TRBJ2-3; 8 nucleotides agree with TRBD2. Germline-derived CDR1 and CDR2 are SGHDT and YYEEEE. V shed 3 bases and J 3 bases; nucleotides not matched to a gene: 6. The CDR3 length is 15 residues. The variable domain in full, with the rest retrieved from reference TRBV5-6 and TRBJ2-3, is DAGVTQSPTHLIKTRGQQVTLRCSPKSGHDTVSWYQQALGQGPQFIFQYYEEEERQRGNFPDRFSGHQFPNYSSELNVNALLLGDSALYLCASSSFRGGTDTQYFGPGTRLTVL.

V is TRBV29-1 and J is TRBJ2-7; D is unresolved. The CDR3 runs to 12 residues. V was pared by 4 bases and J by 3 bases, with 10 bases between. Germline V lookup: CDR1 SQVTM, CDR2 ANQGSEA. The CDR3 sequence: CSVGQVIYEQYF. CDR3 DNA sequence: TGCAGCGTTGGCCAGGTGATCTACGAGCAGTACTTC.

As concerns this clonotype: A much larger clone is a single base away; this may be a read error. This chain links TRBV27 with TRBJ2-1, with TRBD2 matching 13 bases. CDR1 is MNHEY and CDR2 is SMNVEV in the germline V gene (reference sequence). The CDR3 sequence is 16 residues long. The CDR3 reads CANSSGTSGNGLEQFF. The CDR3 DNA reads TGTGCCAACAGTTCCGGGACTAGCGGGAATGGGCTTGAGCAGTTCTTC.

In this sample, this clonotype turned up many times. The CDR3 bases are TGCAGTGCTAGAGGGGGTAGCTCCTACGAGCAGTACTTC. Residues: CSARGGSSYEQYF. The chain is built from TRBV20-1 and TRBJ2-7; D remains ambiguous. The length of the CDR3 is 13 residues. Trimming removed 1 base at V and 0 bases at J, with 7 bases between. Germline loops: CDR1 DFQATT, CDR2 SNEGSKA (reference sequence).

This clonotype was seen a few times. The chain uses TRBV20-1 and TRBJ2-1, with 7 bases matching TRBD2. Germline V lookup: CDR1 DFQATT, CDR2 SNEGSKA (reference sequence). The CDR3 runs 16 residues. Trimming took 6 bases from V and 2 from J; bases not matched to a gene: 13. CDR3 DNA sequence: TGCAGTGCCCCAAGTTTCGCGGGGGTGACCTACAATGAGCAGTTCTTC. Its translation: CSAPSFAGVTYNEQFF.

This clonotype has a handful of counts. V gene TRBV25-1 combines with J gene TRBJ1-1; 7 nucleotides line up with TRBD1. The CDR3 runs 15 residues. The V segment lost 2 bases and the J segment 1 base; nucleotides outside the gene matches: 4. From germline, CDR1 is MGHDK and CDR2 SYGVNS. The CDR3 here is CASSEPRTGNTEAFF. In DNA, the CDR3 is TGTGCCAGCAGTGAACCTCGGACAGGGAACACTGAAGCTTTCTTT.

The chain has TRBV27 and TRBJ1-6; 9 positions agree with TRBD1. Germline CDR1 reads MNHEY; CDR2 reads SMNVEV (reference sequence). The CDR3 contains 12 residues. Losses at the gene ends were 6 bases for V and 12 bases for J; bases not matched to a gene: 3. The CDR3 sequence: CASRTGGLPLHF. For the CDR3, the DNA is TGTGCCAGCAGGACAGGGGGGTTACCCCTCCACTTT.

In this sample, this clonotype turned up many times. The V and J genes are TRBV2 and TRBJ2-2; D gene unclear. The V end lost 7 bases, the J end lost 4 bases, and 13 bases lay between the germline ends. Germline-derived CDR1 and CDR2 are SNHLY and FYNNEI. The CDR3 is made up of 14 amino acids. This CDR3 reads CASNRDTGTGELFF. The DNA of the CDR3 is TGTGCCAGCAACAGAGACACTGGCACCGGGGAGCTGTTTTTT.

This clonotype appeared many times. The CDR3 DNA reads as TGTGCCAGCAGCCTTTTGGCGGGGATCTCCTACGAGCAGTACTTC. Its protein product is CASSLLAGISYEQYF. The chain has TRBV7-2 and TRBJ2-7; D is perhaps TRBD2 (6 bases). The ends were cut back, 5 bases at V and 0 bases at J, with 14 bases in the middle. Germline V gene data show CDR1 as SGHTA and CDR2 as FQGNSA. The CDR3 extends over 15 amino acids.

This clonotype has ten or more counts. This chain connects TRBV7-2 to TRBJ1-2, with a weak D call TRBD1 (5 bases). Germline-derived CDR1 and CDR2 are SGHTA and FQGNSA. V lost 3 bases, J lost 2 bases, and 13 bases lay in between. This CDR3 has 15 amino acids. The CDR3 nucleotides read TGTGCCAGCAGCTTTAAAACCCGGACAAACTATGGCTACACCTTC. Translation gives CASSFKTRTNYGYTF.

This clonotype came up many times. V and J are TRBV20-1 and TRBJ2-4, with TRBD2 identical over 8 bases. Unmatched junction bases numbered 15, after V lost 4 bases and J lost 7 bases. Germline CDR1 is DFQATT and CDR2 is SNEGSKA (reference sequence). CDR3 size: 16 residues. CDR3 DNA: TGCAGTGCTATCGTAGCGGGGTTGAGTGATGACAACATTCAGTACTTC. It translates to CSAIVAGLSDDNIQYF.

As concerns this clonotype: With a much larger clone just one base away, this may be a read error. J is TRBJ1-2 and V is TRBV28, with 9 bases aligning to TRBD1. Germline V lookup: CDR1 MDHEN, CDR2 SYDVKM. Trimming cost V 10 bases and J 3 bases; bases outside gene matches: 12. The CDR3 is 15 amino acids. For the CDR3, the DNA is TGTGCCAACAGCTCATACAGGGGGCAGGACTATGGCTACACCTTC. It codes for CANSSYRGQDYGYTF.

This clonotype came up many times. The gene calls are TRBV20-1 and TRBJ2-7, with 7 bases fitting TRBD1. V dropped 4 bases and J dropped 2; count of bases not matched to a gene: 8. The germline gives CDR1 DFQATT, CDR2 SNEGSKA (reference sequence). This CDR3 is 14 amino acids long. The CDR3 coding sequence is TGCAGTGCTACCCAGACAGGGTCCCCCTACGAGCAGTACTTC. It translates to CSATQTGSPYEQYF.

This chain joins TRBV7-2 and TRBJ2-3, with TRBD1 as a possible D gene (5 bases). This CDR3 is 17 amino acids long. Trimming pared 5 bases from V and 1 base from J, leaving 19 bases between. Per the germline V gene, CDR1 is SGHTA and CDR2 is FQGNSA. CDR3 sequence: CASSPLGPAAGTDTQYF. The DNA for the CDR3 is TGTGCCAGCAGCCCACTGGGGCCAGCTGCTGGCACAGATACGCAGTATTTT.

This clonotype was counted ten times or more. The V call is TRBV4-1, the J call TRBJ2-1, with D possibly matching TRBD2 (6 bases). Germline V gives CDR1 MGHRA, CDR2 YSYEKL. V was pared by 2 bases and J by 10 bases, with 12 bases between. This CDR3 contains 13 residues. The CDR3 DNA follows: TGCGCCAGCAGCCAACTAACGGGGGAGGAGCAGTTCTTC. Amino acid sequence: CASSQLTGEEQFF.

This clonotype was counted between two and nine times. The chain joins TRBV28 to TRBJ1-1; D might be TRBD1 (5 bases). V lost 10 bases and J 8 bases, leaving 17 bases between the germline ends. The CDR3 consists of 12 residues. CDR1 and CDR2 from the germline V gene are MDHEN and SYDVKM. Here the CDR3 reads CATRFGATEAFF. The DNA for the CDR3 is TGTGCCACCAGATTTGGGGCAACCGAAGCTTTCTTT.

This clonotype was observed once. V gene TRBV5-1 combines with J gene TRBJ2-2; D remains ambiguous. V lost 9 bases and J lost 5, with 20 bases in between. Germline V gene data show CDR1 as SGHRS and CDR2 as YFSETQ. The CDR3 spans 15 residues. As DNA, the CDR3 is TGCGCCACCCAAGAAAATAGGCACAAGACCGGGGAGCTGTTTTTT. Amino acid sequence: CATQENRHKTGELFF.

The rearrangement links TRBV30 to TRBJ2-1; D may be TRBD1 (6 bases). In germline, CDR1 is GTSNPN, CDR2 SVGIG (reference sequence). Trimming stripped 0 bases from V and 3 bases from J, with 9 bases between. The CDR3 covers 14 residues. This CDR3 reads CAWSVDRLYNEQFF. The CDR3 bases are TGTGCCTGGAGTGTAGACAGGCTCTACAATGAGCAGTTCTTC.

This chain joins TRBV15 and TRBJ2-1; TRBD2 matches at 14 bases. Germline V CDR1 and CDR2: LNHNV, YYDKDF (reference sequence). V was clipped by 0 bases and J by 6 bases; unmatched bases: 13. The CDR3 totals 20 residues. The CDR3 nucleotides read TGTGCCACCAGCAGAGATTTCGGGACAGTTGGACTAGCGGGAGGCAATGAGCAGTTCTTC. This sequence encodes CATSRDFGTVGLAGGNEQFF.

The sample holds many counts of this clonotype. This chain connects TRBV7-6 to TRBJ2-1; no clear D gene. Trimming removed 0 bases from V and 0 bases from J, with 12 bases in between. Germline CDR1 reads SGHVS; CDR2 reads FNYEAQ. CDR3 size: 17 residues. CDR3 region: CASSLATAQSSYNEQFF. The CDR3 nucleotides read TGTGCCAGCAGCTTAGCCACGGCGCAGAGCTCCTACAATGAGCAGTTCTTC.

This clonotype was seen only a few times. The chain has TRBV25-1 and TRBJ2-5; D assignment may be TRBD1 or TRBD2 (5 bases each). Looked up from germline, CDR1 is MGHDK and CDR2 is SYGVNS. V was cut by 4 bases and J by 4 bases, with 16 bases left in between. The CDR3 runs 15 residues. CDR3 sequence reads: CASSVGTRLRETQYF. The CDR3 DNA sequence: TGTGCCAGCAGTGTTGGGACCCGTCTGCGAGAGACCCAGTACTTC. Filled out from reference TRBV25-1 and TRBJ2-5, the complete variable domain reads EADIYQTPRYLVIGTGKKITLECSQTMGHDKMYWYQQDPGMELHLIHYSYGVNSTEKGDLSSESTVSRIRTEHFPLTLESARPSHTSQYLCASSVGTRLRETQYFGPGTRLLVL.

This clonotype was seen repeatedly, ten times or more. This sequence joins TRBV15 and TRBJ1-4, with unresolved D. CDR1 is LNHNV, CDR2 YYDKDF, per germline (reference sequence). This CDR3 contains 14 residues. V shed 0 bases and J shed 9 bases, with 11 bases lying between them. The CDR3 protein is CATSRESLEKKLFF. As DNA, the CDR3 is TGTGCCACCAGCAGAGAGAGTCTTGAAAAAAAACTGTTTTTT. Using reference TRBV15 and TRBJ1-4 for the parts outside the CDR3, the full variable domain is DAMVIQNPRYQVTQFGKPVTLSCSQTLNHNVMYWYQQKSSQAPKLLFHYYDKDFNNEADTPDNFQSRRPNTSFCFLDIRSPGLGDTAMYLCATSRESLEKKLFFGSGTQLSVL.